One and the same sample provided the 18 T cell receptor beta chains below, sequenced in a study of CD8 T cells in ankylosing spondylitis (dated by TCRdb to the late 2010s). Paper-wide results and their limitations: Blood from ankylosing spondylitis patients appeared to be characterized by a TCR beta motif made up of several highly homologous amino acid variants.

Their antigens remain unidentified. The library came from 5' RACE. The instrument given in TCRdb is Illumina HiSeq 2500. TCRdb reworked the public reads: Q25 trimming with fastp, MiXCR clone assembly, productive beta chains retained. For every CDR3 protein sequence, its rows merge into one entry that carries the most common genes and DNA. This sample gives a few hundred thousand distinct CDR3 sequences in total; around 7.9% of them show up just once. 14% of the sample lies in the top ten. Input material: blood, either unsorted or a sorted T cell fraction (not recorded which). These receptors originate from a male donor with ankylosing spondylitis.

The V gene is TRBV7-9, the J gene TRBJ2-1; D ambiguous. Germline assignment: CDR1 SEHNR and CDR2 FQNEAQ (reference sequence). This CDR3 is built from 16 residues. The V and J ends lost 5 bases and 4 bases respectively, with 18 bases between them. CDR3 in DNA: TGTGCCAGCAGCCCACCTGGGTGGGATCTATACAATGAGCAGTTCTTC. Its translation is CASSPPGWDLYNEQFF.

The rearrangement uses TRBV20-1 and TRBJ2-7; D possibly matches TRBD1 or TRBD2 (5 bases each). The CDR3 runs to 10 residues. Germline CDR1 DFQATT, CDR2 SNEGSKA (reference sequence). The CDR3 region has the DNA TGCAGCCTCTTGGGGGTCGAGCAGTACTTC. Translation: CSLLGVEQYF.

The sample holds many counts of this clonotype. This chain connects TRBV28 to TRBJ2-7; the match to TRBD1 covers 10 bases. The CDR3 has 16 residues. V trimming: 6 bases; J trimming: 5 bases; junction bases outside the gene matches: 13. CDR1 and CDR2 (germline): MDHEN, SYDVKM. The CDR3 DNA sequence: TGTGCCAGCAGGGACACCTCCGGGACAGGGGCCCACGAGCAGTACTTC. The encoded protein is CASRDTSGTGAHEQYF.

This clonotype was seen a handful of times. The rearrangement links TRBV19 to TRBJ2-1; 8 bases fit TRBD2. The CDR3 is made up of 17 amino acids. Germline V gene lookup returns CDR1 LNHDA and CDR2 SQIVND (reference sequence). V was pared by 0 bases and J by 4 bases, with 8 bases of the junction left unmatched. The CDR3, as DNA: TGTGCCAGTAGTATAGACATAGGGACTAGGACTTACAATGAGCAGTTCTTC. It codes for CASSIDIGTRTYNEQFF.

This clonotype was seen only a few times. CDR3 in amino acids: CASSVTSGGRNEQFF. In nucleotides, the CDR3 is TGTGCCAGCAGCGTCACTAGCGGGGGTCGCAATGAGCAGTTCTTC. The V call is TRBV7-3, the J call TRBJ2-1; 11 bases align to TRBD2. Germline CDR1 and CDR2: SGHTA and FQGTGA. CDR3 size: 15 residues. After removal of 5 bases from V and 6 bases from J, the junction contained 6 bases not matched to a gene.

This clonotype was found many times. This chain joins TRBV6-5 and TRBJ2-7; D remains ambiguous. V lost 0 bases, J lost 2 bases, and 5 bases lay in between. CDR1 is MNHEY and CDR2 is SVGAGI in the germline V gene. This CDR3 has 13 residues. Here the CDR3 DNA reads TGTGCCAGCAGTTACTCGAAGGCCTACGAGCAGTACTTC. Translated, it gives CASSYSKAYEQYF.

In regard to this clonotype: A much larger clone sits a single nucleotide away, making a read error possible. It is likely a read error, because the conserved phenylalanine at the end of the CDR3 is missing. The gene calls are TRBV7-9 and TRBJ2-7; 8 nucleotides agree with TRBD2. The CDR3 spans 15 residues. The germline V gene has CDR1 SEHNR and CDR2 FQNEAQ (reference sequence). V lost 3 bases and J lost 3; bases outside the gene matches: 7. The CDR3 bases are TGTGCCAGCAGCTTCCCGGGCAGCGGGGGCTACGAGCAGTACTAC. Its translation is CASSFPGSGGYEQYY.

This clonotype came up many times. CDR3 sequence reads: CASSQASGRIHEQYF. The CDR3 nucleotides are TGTGCCAGCAGCCAAGCCAGCGGGAGAATTCACGAGCAGTACTTC. J is TRBJ2-7 and V is TRBV4-2; 8 bases map to TRBD2. V was pared by 1 base and J by 5 bases, with 7 bases of the junction left unmatched. Looked up from germline, CDR1 is LGHNA and CDR2 is YNFKEQ. There are 15 residues in the CDR3.

The chain joins TRBV12-3 or TRBV12-4 to TRBJ2-2, with 7 bases matching TRBD1. This CDR3 comprises 19 residues. Trimming took 5 bases from V and 4 from J; bases not matched to a gene: 19. The CDR3 is CASSTFPHTRGPGTGELFF. The CDR3 DNA sequence: TGTGCCAGCAGTACTTTCCCGCACACAAGGGGGCCGGGCACCGGGGAGCTGTTTTTT.

The V gene is TRBV9, the J gene TRBJ2-7; TRBD2 aligns across 12 bases. Germline V gene sequence: CDR1 SGDLS, CDR2 YYNGEE. CDR3 length: 17 amino acids. V gave up 0 bases and J gave up 5 bases; unmatched junction bases: 9. CDR3 DNA sequence: TGTGCCAGCAGCGTAGGTCCGTTCCTAGCGGGAGGGAACGAGCAGTACTTC. Translated, it gives CASSVGPFLAGGNEQYF.

J is TRBJ2-1 and V is TRBV20-1, with 9 bases aligning to TRBD2. V lost 0 bases and J lost 10; bases outside the gene matches: 13. The V gene's germline CDR1 is DFQATT and CDR2 SNEGSKA (reference sequence). The CDR3 has 16 amino acids. In DNA form, the CDR3 reads TGCAGTGCTAGAGATTTGGGGCGGGAGGGCCTGGTAGAGCAGTTCTTC. Encoded protein: CSARDLGREGLVEQFF.

This clonotype has a handful of counts. This chain links TRBV10-1 with TRBJ2-2, with D perhaps TRBD2 (6 bases). This CDR3 region has 14 residues. Germline V gene sequence: CDR1 WNHNN, CDR2 SYGVQD (reference sequence). Deletions cut 3 bases from V and 5 bases from J, with 10 bases between. The DNA of the CDR3 is TGCGCCAGCAGTGAAGTGGGGGGAACCGGGGAGCTGTTTTTT. Amino acid sequence: CASSEVGGTGELFF.

This chain connects TRBV4-3 to TRBJ2-1, with D unresolved. In germline, CDR1 is LGHNA, CDR2 YSLEER. The CDR3 length is 15 residues. V gave up 4 bases and J gave up 3 bases, with 13 bases separating them. CDR3: CASSRGSIFYNEQFF. The CDR3 DNA follows: TGCGCCAGCAGCCGCGGATCAATTTTCTACAATGAGCAGTTCTTC.

This clonotype was picked up a small number of times. This chain links TRBV7-9 with TRBJ2-3, with TRBD2 matching 10 bases. Germline V gene data show CDR1 as SEHNR and CDR2 as FQNEAQ (reference sequence). This CDR3 spans 15 amino acids. J was trimmed by 4 bases and V by 5 bases; bases with no gene match: 6. The CDR3 here is CASSPKAGGPDTQYF. The CDR3 nucleotides are TGTGCCAGCAGCCCTAAAGCGGGAGGGCCAGATACGCAGTATTTT.

This clonotype has at least ten counts. V and J are TRBV4-1 and TRBJ2-7, with D possibly TRBD2 on 5 matching bases. V lost 3 bases and J lost 3, with 12 bases in between. Germline loops: CDR1 MGHRA, CDR2 YSYEKL. The CDR3 runs 14 residues. The DNA for the CDR3 is TGCGCCAGCAGCCAGACTACTAGGAACTACGAGCAGTACTTC. As protein: CASSQTTRNYEQYF.

This clonotype has just a few counts. J is TRBJ2-7 and V is TRBV7-9, with TRBD2 as a possible D gene (6 bases). The V end lost 5 bases, the J end lost 3 bases, and 17 bases lay between the germline ends. The CDR3 has 15 residues. Per the germline V gene, CDR1 is SEHNR and CDR2 is FQNEAQ (reference sequence). CDR3 in amino acids: CASSDVGAGFYEQYF. The CDR3 DNA sequence: TGTGCCAGCAGCGACGTTGGGGCGGGATTCTACGAGCAGTACTTC.

This clonotype was seen many times. J is TRBJ1-1 and V is TRBV29-1; D not certain. Germline CDR1 and CDR2: SQVTM and ANQGSEA. CDR3 length: 9 residues. CDR3 coding DNA: TGCGGAGGAGGAGATGAAGCTTTCTTT. It translates to CGGGDEAFF.

This clonotype appeared many times. V usage is TRBV5-6 and J usage is TRBJ2-7, with a tentative D call TRBD1 (6 bases). Germline CDR1 is SGHDT and CDR2 is YYEEEE. Trimming shortened V by 2 bases and J by 5 bases, and 17 bases separated the two germline ends. The length of the CDR3 is 15 residues. The CDR3 coding sequence is TGTGCCAGCAGCTTCCTGCCACAGGGAAAGGACGAGCAGTACTTC. Amino acids: CASSFLPQGKDEQYF.